This T cell receptor beta chain stems from a study of T cell repertoires in cytomegalovirus infection. About the research overall: Epitope selection comprised recently identified HLA-C-restricted CMV epitopes and well-studied HLA-B-restricted CMV epitopes. An indication of both CMV infection and matching HLA type came from public TCR beta signatures. Study-wide findings and caveats: The cumulative frequency of public TCR beta families identified carriers of CMV plus the relevant HLA. HLA-C-restricted CMV-specific TCR beta clonotypes were dominant in the ex vivo response.

Each CDR3 protein is one row after TCRdb ran MiXCR on the reads. The data hold about 37,000 distinct CDR3 sequences, with less than 60% observed a single time. About this clonotype: Its specificity is unknown.

The CDR3 sequence is 17 residues long. After removal of 4 bases from V and 3 bases from J, the junction contained 14 bases not matched to a gene. The germline V gene has CDR1 LNHDA and CDR2 SQIVND (reference sequence). The TCR comes from a human donor in good health (CMV status not recorded). Some clones in this sample may be carry-over from other donors' samples. The chain carries TRBV19 and TRBJ1-1; 7 nucleotides agree with TRBD1. The sample was CD8+ T cells from cultured PBMCs, taken from culture after CMV antigen stimulation. The CDR3 here is CASSTDRVIEGDTEAFF. The CDR3 DNA sequence: TGTGCCAGTAGTACCGACAGGGTTATCGAGGGGGACACTGAAGCTTTCTTT.